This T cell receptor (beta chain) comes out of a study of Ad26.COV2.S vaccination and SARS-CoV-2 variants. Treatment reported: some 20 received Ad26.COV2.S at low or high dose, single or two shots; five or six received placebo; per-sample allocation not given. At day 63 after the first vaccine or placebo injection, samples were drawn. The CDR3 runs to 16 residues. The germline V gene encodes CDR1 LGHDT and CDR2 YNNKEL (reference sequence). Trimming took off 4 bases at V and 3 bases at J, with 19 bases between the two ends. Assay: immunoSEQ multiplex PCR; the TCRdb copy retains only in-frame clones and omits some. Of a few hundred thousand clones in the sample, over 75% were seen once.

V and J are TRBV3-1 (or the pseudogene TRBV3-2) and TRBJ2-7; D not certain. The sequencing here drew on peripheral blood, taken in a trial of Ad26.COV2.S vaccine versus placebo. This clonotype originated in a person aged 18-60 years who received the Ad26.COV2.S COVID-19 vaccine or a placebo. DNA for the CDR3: TGTGCCAGCAGCCCGTCGGGTCCCGGGTCCGTCTACGAGCAGTACTTC. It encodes CASSPSGPGSVYEQYF.